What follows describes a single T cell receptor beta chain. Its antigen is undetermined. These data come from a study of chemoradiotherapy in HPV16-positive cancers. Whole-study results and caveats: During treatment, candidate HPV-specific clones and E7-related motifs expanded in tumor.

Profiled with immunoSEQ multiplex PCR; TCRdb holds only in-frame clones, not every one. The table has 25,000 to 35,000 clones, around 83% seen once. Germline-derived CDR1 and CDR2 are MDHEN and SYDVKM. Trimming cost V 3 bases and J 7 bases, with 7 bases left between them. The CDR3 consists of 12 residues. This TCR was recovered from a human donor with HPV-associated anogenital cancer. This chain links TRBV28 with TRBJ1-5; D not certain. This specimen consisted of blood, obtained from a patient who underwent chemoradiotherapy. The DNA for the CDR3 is TGTGCCAGCAGTTTTCCTAGACAGCCCCAGCATTTT. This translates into CASSFPRQPQHF.